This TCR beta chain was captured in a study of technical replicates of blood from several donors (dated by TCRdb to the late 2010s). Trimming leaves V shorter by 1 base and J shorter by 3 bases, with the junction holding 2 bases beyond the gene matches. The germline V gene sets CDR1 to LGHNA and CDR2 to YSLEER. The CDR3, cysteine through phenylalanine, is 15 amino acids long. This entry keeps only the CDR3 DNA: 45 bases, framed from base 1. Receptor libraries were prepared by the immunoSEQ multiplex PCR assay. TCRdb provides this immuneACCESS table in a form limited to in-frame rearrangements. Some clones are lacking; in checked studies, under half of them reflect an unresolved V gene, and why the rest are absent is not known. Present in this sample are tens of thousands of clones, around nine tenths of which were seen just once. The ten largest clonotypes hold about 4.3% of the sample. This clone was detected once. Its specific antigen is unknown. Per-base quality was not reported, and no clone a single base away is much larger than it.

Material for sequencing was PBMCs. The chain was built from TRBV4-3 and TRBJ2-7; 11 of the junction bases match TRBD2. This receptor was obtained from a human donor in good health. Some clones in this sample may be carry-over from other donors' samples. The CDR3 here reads CASSQGLAGNYEQYF. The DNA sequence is TGCGCCAGCAGCCAAGGACTAGCGGGGAACTACGAGCAGTACTTC.